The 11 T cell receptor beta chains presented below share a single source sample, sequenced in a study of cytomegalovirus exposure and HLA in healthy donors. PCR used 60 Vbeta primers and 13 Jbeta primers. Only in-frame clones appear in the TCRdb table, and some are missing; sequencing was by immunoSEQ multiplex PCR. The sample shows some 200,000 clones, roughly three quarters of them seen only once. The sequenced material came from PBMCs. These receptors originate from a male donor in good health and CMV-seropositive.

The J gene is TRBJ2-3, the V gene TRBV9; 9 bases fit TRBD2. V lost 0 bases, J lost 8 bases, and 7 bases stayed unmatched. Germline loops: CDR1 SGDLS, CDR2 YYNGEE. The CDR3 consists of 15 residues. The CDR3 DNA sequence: TGTGCCAGCAGCGTAGCTGCGGGGGGGCCCAGTACGCAGTATTTT. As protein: CASSVAAGGPSTQYF.

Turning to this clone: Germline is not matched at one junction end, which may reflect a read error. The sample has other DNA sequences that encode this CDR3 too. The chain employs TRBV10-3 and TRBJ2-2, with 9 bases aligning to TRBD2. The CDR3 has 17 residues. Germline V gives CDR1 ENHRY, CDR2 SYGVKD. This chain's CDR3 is CAISESWTSVKGGELFF. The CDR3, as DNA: TGTGCCATCAGCGAGTCGTGGACTAGCGTTAAAGGCGGGGAGCTGTTTTTT.

The CDR3 DNA reads TGTGCCAGCAGCTCCCAAGGGATAGCGGTCACAGATACGCAGTATTTT. Protein product: CASSSQGIAVTDTQYF. The chain links TRBV5-4 to TRBJ2-3, with D perhaps TRBD2 (6 bases). Germline lookup yields CDR1 SGHNT and CDR2 YYREEE (reference sequence). Trimming removed 3 bases at V and 2 bases at J, with 16 bases between. There are 16 residues in the CDR3.

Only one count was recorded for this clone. CDR3 sequence (DNA): TGTGCCGGGTCGTTACTGGGGGGGGCTCGAGAGACCCAGTACTTC. Translated, it gives CAGSLLGGARETQYF. This chain uses TRBV6-1 with TRBJ2-5, with D tentatively TRBD2 (7 bases). Germline V CDR1 and CDR2: MNHNS, SASEGT. The CDR3 has 15 amino acids. V gave up 11 bases and J gave up 4 bases, with 23 bases separating them.

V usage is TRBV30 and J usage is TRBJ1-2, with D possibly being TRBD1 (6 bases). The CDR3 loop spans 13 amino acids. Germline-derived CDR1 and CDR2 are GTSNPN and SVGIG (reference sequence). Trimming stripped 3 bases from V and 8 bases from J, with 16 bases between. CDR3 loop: CAWRRQDVGGYTF. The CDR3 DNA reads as TGTGCCTGGAGACGACAGGACGTAGGAGGCTACACCTTC.

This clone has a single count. CDR3 nucleotide sequence: TGTGCCAGCAGCCAAGAAGCGGGGGGCAGCTCCTACAATGAGCAGTTCTTC. This translates into CASSQEAGGSSYNEQFF. The rearrangement links TRBV4-2 to TRBJ2-1; 9 nucleotides match TRBD2. J gave up 0 bases and V 0 bases, and 3 bases lay outside the gene matches. This CDR3 contains 17 residues. CDR1 is LGHNA and CDR2 is YNFKEQ in the germline V gene.

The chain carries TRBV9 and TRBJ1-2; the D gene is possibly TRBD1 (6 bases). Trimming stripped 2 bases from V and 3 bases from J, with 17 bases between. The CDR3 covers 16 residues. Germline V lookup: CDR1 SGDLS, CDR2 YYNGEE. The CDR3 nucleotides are TGTGCCAGCAGCGTCGGACGGGACACAAATTACTATGGCTACACCTTC. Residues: CASSVGRDTNYYGYTF.

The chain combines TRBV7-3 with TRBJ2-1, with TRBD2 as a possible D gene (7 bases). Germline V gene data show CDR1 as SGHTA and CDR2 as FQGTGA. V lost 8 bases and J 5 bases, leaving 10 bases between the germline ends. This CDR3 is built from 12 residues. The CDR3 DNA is TGTGCCAGCGGGGGGGCCGACAATGAGCAGTTCTTC. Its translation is CASGGADNEQFF. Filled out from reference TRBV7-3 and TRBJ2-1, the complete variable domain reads GAGVSQTPSNKVTEKGKYVELRCDPISGHTALYWYRQSLGQGPEFLIYFQGTGAADDSGLPNDRFFAVRPEGSVSTLKIQRTERGDSAVYLCASGGADNEQFFGPGTRLTVL.

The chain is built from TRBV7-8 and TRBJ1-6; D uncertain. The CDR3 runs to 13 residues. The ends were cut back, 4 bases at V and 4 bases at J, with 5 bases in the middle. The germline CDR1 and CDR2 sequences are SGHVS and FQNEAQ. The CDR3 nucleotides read TGTGCCAGCAGCTCTGCGTATAATTCACCCCTCCACTTT. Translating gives CASSSAYNSPLHF.

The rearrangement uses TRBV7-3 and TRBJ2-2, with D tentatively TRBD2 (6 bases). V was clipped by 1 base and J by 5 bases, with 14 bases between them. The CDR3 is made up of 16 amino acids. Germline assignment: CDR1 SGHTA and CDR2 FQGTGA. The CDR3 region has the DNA TGTGCCAGCAGCTTAATCCCAGCGGGTGGTACCGGGGAGCTGTTTTTT. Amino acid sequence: CASSLIPAGGTGELFF.

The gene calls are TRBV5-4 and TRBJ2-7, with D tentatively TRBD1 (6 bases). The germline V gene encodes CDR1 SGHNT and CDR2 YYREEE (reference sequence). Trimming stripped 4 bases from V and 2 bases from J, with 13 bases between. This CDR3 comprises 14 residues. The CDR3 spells CASSTRDTPYEQYF. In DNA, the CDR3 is TGTGCCAGCAGCACCCGGGACACCCCCTACGAGCAGTACTTC.